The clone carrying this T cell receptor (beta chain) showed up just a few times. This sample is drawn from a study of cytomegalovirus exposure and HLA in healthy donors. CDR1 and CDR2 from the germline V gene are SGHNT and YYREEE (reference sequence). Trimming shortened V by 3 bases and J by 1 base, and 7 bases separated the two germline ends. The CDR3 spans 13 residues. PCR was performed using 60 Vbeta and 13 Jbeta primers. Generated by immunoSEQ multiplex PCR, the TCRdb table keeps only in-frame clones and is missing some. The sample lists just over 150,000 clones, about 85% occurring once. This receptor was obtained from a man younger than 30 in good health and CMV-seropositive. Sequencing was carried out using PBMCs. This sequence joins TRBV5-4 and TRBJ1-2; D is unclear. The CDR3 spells CASSSRDNYGYTF. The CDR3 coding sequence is TGTGCCAGCAGCTCGCGGGATAACTATGGCTACACCTTC. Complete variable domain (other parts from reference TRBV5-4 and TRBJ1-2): ETGVTQSPTHLIKTRGQQVTLRCSSQSGHNTVSWYQQALGQGPQFIFQYYREEENGRGNFPPRFSGLQFPNYSSELNVNALELDDSALYLCASSSRDNYGYTFGSGTRLTVV.